The 19 T cell receptor beta chains below all came from one sample that was sequenced in a study of T cells in tuberculosis. Sequenced by immunoSEQ multiplex PCR; TCRdb stores in-frame clones only, minus some. Of 25,000 to 30,000 clones in the sample, approximately 90% were seen once. Time point indicated: new active TB diagnosis, blood taken before or within 7 days of starting treatment. The sequencing here drew on PBMCs, taken at tuberculosis diagnosis. These receptors came from an adult with tuberculosis.

V usage is TRBV7-2 and J usage is TRBJ1-4; D remains unclear. Germline CDR1 SGHTA, CDR2 FQGNSA. CDR3 length: 15 residues. Between the trimmed V and J ends, which lost 5 bases and 2 bases, there was a span of 12 bases. The DNA for the CDR3 is TGTGCCAGCAGCAACCAGCGGTCGACTAATGAAAAACTGTTTTTT. Translated, it gives CASSNQRSTNEKLFF.

This rearrangement joins TRBV28 to TRBJ2-1; no firm D call. The CDR3 has 17 amino acids. Per the germline V gene, CDR1 is MDHEN and CDR2 is SYDVKM. With 2 bases removed from V and 0 bases from J, the gap between germline ends came to 14 bases. As DNA, the CDR3 is TGTGCCAGCAGTTTAGCCAGGCAGGCGAGCTCCTACAATGAGCAGTTCTTC. As protein: CASSLARQASSYNEQFF.

This chain joins TRBV30 and TRBJ2-2; 7 bases are a match to TRBD2. V lost 1 base and J lost 5; bases outside the gene matches: 10. Germline lookup yields CDR1 GTSNPN and CDR2 SVGIG (reference sequence). The CDR3 totals 16 residues. Written as DNA, the CDR3 is TGTGCCTGGAGTGGACTCCCGGGGGGAAAGACCGGGGAGCTGTTTTTT. This codes for CAWSGLPGGKTGELFF.

The chain joins TRBV7-3 to TRBJ2-1; 10 bases are a match to TRBD2. The germline V gene encodes CDR1 SGHTA and CDR2 FQGTGA. V lost 1 base and J lost 1; bases outside the gene matches: 4. The CDR3 has 17 residues. Here the CDR3 DNA reads TGTGCCAGCAGCTTAAACCCTAGCGGGGGTTCCTACAATGAGCAGTTCTTC. Protein: CASSLNPSGGSYNEQFF. The complete variable domain, with remaining parts taken from reference TRBV7-3 and TRBJ2-1, reads GAGVSQTPSNKVTEKGKYVELRCDPISGHTALYWYRQSLGQGPEFLIYFQGTGAADDSGLPNDRFFAVRPEGSVSTLKIQRTERGDSAVYLCASSLNPSGGSYNEQFFGPGTRLTVL.

This clone has only one observation. The gene calls are TRBV28 and TRBJ2-5; 14 nucleotides agree with TRBD2. There are 18 residues in the CDR3. V lost 3 bases to trimming and J lost 5 bases; unmatched junction nucleotides: 11. In germline, CDR1 is MDHEN, CDR2 SYDVKM. The CDR3 DNA reads as TGTGCCAGCAGTTTCCCTCGACTAGCGGGAGGGCCGGGGGAGACCCAGTACTTC. Amino acid sequence: CASSFPRLAGGPGETQYF.

The chain is built from TRBV4-2 and TRBJ2-7; TRBD1 aligns across 11 bases. Per the germline V gene, CDR1 is LGHNA and CDR2 is YNFKEQ. This CDR3 is built from 14 residues. The V and J ends lost 3 bases and 6 bases, in that order; junction bases with no gene match: 4. In nucleotides, the CDR3 is TGTGCCAGCAGCCAGAAGGACAGGGGGCTCGAGCAGTACTTC. Amino acid sequence: CASSQKDRGLEQYF.

The chain is built from TRBV18 and TRBJ2-1; 7 nucleotides align to TRBD1. Losses at the gene ends were 3 bases for V and 4 bases for J; bases not matched to a gene: 15. CDR1 is KGHSH and CDR2 is LQKENI in the germline V gene. The CDR3 totals 18 residues. The CDR3 loop is CASSPRYADRVGYNEQFF. CDR3 sequence (DNA): TGTGCCAGCTCACCCAGATACGCCGACAGGGTCGGGTACAATGAGCAGTTCTTC.

Only a few counts were recorded for this clone. In nucleotides, the CDR3 is TGTGCCAGCAGTCCCGGACATCCGGCCTATGGCTACACCTTC. Amino acid sequence: CASSPGHPAYGYTF. J is TRBJ1-2 and V is TRBV11-2, with D perhaps TRBD1 (5 bases). This CDR3 has 14 residues. Per the germline V gene, CDR1 is SGHAT and CDR2 is FQNNGV. Trimming shortened V by 6 bases and J by 4 bases, and 15 bases separated the two germline ends.

The chain links TRBV11-1 to TRBJ1-4, with D hard to call. Per the germline V gene, CDR1 is SGHAT and CDR2 is FQDESV (reference sequence). Trimming cost V 2 bases and J 7 bases, with 14 bases left between them. CDR3 size: 15 residues. The CDR3 reads CASSLTSRVTEKLFF. DNA of the CDR3: TGTGCCAGCAGCTTAACGTCGCGGGTTACTGAAAAACTGTTTTTT.

The rearrangement uses TRBV11-2 and TRBJ1-5; D is perhaps TRBD1 (5 bases). CDR1 and CDR2 (germline): SGHAT, FQNNGV. V was shortened by 1 base and J by 1 base, with 8 bases between the two germline ends. The CDR3 covers 15 residues. The CDR3 here is CASSLAGGSNQPQHF. The CDR3 nucleotides are TGTGCCAGCAGCTTAGCGGGGGGAAGCAATCAGCCCCAGCATTTT.

V usage is TRBV29-1 and J usage is TRBJ1-3; 9 bases map to TRBD1. In germline, CDR1 is SQVTM, CDR2 ANQGSEA. With V trimmed by 7 bases and J by 4 bases, 8 bases remained unmatched. This CDR3 has 14 amino acids. CDR3 in DNA: TGCAGCGCCACGGGACAGGGAACAGGAAACACCATATATTTT. Translating it yields CSATGQGTGNTIYF.

J is TRBJ2-3 and V is TRBV7-9, with TRBD2 matching over 8 bases. The germline V gene encodes CDR1 SEHNR and CDR2 FQNEAQ (reference sequence). There are 16 residues in the CDR3. V gave up 2 bases and J gave up 3 bases; unmatched junction bases: 7. CDR3 nucleotide sequence: TGTGCCAGCAGCTTACACCCAGCGGGAGAGACAGATACGCAGTATTTT. The encoded protein is CASSLHPAGETDTQYF.

The chain has TRBV4-3 and TRBJ2-7; TRBD1 agrees at 9 bases. CDR3 length equals 15 residues. V was clipped by 2 bases and J by 3 bases; unmatched bases: 5. The germline CDR1 and CDR2 sequences are LGHNA and YSLEER. The chain's CDR3 is CASSQKQGANYEQYF. CDR3 sequence (DNA): TGCGCCAGCAGCCAAAAACAGGGGGCAAACTACGAGCAGTACTTC.

This clone was picked up one time. The chain has TRBV29-1 and TRBJ2-7; perhaps TRBD2 as D (6 bases). The CDR3 has 14 residues. Germline assignment: CDR1 SQVTM and CDR2 ANQGSEA. The V end was cut by 0 bases, the J end by 6 bases, with 15 bases between. The CDR3 reads CSVEDLGGFGEQYF. CDR3 bases: TGCAGCGTTGAAGATCTCGGAGGGTTCGGCGAGCAGTACTTC.

The chain carries TRBV9 and TRBJ2-1; 8 positions agree with TRBD2. V shed 4 bases, J shed 0 bases, and the junction held 3 bases outside the gene matches. The CDR3 loop spans 15 amino acids. Looked up from germline, CDR1 is SGDLS and CDR2 is YYNGEE. The CDR3 loop reads CASSPSGSSYNEQFF. The CDR3 bases are TGTGCCAGCAGCCCCAGCGGGAGCTCCTACAATGAGCAGTTCTTC.

This chain uses TRBV9 with TRBJ2-2; tentatively, D is TRBD2 (7 bases). Trimming cost V 3 bases and J 1 base, with 22 bases left between them. CDR1 and CDR2 from the germline V gene are SGDLS and YYNGEE. This CDR3 spans 19 amino acids. The CDR3 nucleotides are TGTGCCAGCAGCGGCACGGGGGGCTCGGAAGGGATGAACACCGGGGAGCTGTTTTTT. This gives the protein CASSGTGGSEGMNTGELFF.

The chain has TRBV5-4 and TRBJ2-7; D gene ambiguous. Germline values: CDR1 SGHNT, CDR2 YYREEE (reference sequence). Trimming took 2 bases from V and 0 from J, leaving 6 bases between them. CDR3 size: 13 residues. CDR3 in amino acids: CASSFDNSYEQYF. In nucleotides, the CDR3 is TGTGCCAGCAGCTTCGACAACTCCTACGAGCAGTACTTC.

The V and J genes are TRBV6-5 and TRBJ1-5; 8 bases align to TRBD1. The CDR3 runs 13 residues. Germline V gene data show CDR1 as MNHEY and CDR2 as SVGAGI. V lost 6 bases, J lost 6 bases, and 4 bases stayed unmatched. The CDR3 reads CASSGTGRQPQHF. The CDR3 coding sequence is TGTGCCAGCAGCGGGACAGGCCGTCAGCCCCAGCATTTT.

The chain combines TRBV12-5 with TRBJ2-7; 12 positions agree with TRBD2. The CDR3 sequence is 17 residues long. Germline CDR1 LGHNT, CDR2 FRNRAP. Losses at the gene ends were 1 base for V and 1 base for J; bases not matched to a gene: 5. CDR3 nucleotide sequence: TGTGCTAGTGGTTTGGCCCCCGGACTAGCGGGGTCCTACGAGCAGTACTTC. Its protein product is CASGLAPGLAGSYEQYF.